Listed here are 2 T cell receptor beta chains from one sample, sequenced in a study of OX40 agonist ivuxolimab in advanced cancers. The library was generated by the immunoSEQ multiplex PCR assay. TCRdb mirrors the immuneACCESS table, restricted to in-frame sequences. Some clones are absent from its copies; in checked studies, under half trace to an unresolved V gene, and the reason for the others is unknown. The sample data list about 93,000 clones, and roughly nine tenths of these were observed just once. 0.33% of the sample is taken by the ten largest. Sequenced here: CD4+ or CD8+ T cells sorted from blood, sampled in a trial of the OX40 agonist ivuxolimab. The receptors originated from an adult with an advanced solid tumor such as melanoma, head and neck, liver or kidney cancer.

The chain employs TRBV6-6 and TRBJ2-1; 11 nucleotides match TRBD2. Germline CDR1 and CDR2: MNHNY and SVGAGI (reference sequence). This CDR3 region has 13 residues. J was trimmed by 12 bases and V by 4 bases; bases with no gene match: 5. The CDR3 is CASSSPGLAGQFF. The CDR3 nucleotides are TGTGCCAGCAGTTCCCCCGGACTAGCGGGGCAGTTCTTC.

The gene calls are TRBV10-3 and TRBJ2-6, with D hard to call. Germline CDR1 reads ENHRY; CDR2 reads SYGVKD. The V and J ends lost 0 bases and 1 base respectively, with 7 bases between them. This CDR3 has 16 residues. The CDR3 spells CAISESYGSGANVLTF. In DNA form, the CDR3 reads TGTGCCATCAGTGAGTCGTACGGGTCTGGGGCCAACGTCCTGACTTTC.